This T cell receptor beta chain was sequenced during a study of shared clonotypes between healthy human individuals. Study-level background: Researchers assigned three CD4 naive, three CD4 memory, two CD8 naive and one CD8 memory plate to each donor. Findings and caveats of the study: Some naive CD4 clonotypes, around 5%, turned up in common across four donors. Memory subsets generally showed smaller estimated richness than naive subsets did.

Per germline, CDR1 SGHTS and CDR2 YDEGEE. Trimming shortened V by 10 bases and J by 0 bases, and 17 bases separated the two germline ends. The CDR3 length is 15 residues. Replicate PCRs from sorted subsets contained approximately 190 ng DNA, which is some 32,000 T cell genomes. Profiling relied on immunoSEQ multiplex PCR, and the TCRdb table lists in-frame clones only, not all of them. The table records 2.3 million or so clones, approximately 95% of them present only once. As to this clone: Its antigen is undetermined.

The source material was naive CD4+ T cells from PBMCs. Documented subset: CD45RA+ positively selected. This receptor was taken from a man younger than 30 in good health. Some clones in this sample may be carry-over from other donors' samples. The chain is built from TRBV5-8 and TRBJ1-5; D might be TRBD1 (5 bases). CDR3 in amino acids: CAGAGGIHSNQPQHF. As DNA, the CDR3 is TGTGCCGGGGCTGGCGGGATACATAGCAATCAGCCCCAGCATTTT. The variable domain in full, completed from reference TRBV5-8 and TRBJ1-5, reads EAGVTQSPTHLIKTRGQQATLRCSPISGHTSVYWYQQALGLGLQFLLWYDEGEERNRGNFPPRFSGRQFPNYSSELNVNALELEDSALYLCAGAGGIHSNQPQHFGDGTRLSIL.